This TCR beta chain was retrieved from a study of blood T cell repertoires in COVID-19. Study-level background: Acute and convalescent COVID-19 samples came from the United States, Italy and Spain. Sample material is recorded as cDNA or gDNA derived from T cells, B-cell-depleted T cells, or PBMCs.

CDR1 and CDR2 (germline): SGHRS, YFSETQ. The V segment lost 3 bases and the J segment 5 bases; nucleotides outside the gene matches: 10. The CDR3 has 16 residues. Participants spanned ages about 18 to 90 years and resided in 24 US areas. Using immunoSEQ multiplex PCR, the repertoire was profiled, and TCRdb retains in-frame clones only, with some absent. The data hold about 320,000 clones, with around 90% observed a single time. Sequenced input: PBMCs or T cells enriched from blood (not recorded which). This sequence originates from a man aged 60-69 years who had recovered from COVID-19. J is TRBJ2-5 and V is TRBV5-1, with 10 bases fitting TRBD2. The CDR3 coding sequence is TGCGCCAGCAGCTCGGACCCTAGCGGGAGCGGGGAGACCCAGTACTTC. Amino acid sequence: CASSSDPSGSGETQYF.